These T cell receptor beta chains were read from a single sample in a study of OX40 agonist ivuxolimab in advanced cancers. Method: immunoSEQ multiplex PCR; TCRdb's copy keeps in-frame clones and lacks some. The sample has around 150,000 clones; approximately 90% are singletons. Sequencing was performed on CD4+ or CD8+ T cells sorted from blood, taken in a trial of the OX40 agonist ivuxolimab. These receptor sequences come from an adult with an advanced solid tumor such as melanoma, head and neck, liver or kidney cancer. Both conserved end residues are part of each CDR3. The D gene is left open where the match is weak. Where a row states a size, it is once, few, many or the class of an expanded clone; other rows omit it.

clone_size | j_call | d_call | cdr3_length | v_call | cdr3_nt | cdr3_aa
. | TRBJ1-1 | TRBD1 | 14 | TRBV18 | TGTGCCAGCTCACCAAGGACAGGGGACACTGAAGCTTTCTTT | CASSPRTGDTEAFF
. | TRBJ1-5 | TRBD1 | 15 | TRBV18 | TGTGCCAGCTCACCCGGACAGGGAGGCGGACAGCCCCAGCATTTT | CASSPGQGGGQPQHF
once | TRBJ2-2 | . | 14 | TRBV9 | TGTGCCAGCAGCCACAAGCGGGACACCGGGGAGCTGTTTTTT | CASSHKRDTGELFF
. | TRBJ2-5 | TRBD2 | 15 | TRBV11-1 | TGTGCCAGCAGCTTGGGACTAGCGGGAAAAGAGACCCAGTACTTC | CASSLGLAGKETQYF
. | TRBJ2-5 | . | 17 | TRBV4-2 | TGTGCCAGCAGCCCCACAAAAGGGGACTCCCTGAGGGAGACCCAGTACTTC | CASSPTKGDSLRETQYF
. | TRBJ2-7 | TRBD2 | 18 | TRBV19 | TGTGCCAGTAGTACCCGGACAGCGCTAGCGGGAGGGACCTACGAGCAGTACTTC | CASSTRTALAGGTYEQYF
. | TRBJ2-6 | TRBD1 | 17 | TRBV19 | TGTGCCAGTAGTACCGGGACAGGAGGCTCTGGGGCCAACGTCCTGACTTTC | CASSTGTGGSGANVLTF
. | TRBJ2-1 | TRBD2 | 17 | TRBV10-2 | TGCGCCACCTCTCGGACTAGCGGGAGGGCCGGCCACAATGAGCAGTTCTTC | CATSRTSGRAGHNEQFF
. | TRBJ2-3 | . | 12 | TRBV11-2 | TGTGCCAGCAGCTTGTTTGAAGATACGCAGTATTTT | CASSLFEDTQYF
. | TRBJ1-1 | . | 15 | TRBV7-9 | TGTGCCAGCAGCTTAGGGGCGGCTGGATGGACTGAAGCTTTCTTT | CASSLGAAGWTEAFF
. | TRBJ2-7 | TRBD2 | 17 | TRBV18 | TGTGCCAGCTCACTAGCCGGGACTAGCGGGAGAATCGGCGAGCAGTACTTC | CASSLAGTSGRIGEQYF
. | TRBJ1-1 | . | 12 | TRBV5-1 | TGCGCCAGCAGCTTTGGGAACACTGAAGCTTTCTTT | CASSFGNTEAFF
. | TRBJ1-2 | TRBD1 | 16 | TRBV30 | TGTGCCTGGGCAAGAAAAGAGGACAGGACCAACTATGGCTACACCTTC | CAWARKEDRTNYGYTF
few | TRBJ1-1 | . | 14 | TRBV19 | TGTGCCAGTAGTATCGCAGGGCGGCTCACTGAAGCTTTCTTT | CASSIAGRLTEAFF
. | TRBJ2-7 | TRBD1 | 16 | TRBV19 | TGTGCCAGTAGCTTCGACAACAGGGGGCGTTCCTACGAGCAGTACTTC | CASSFDNRGRSYEQYF
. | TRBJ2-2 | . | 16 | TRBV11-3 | TGTGCCAGCAGCCACACCCCGACAGTGAACACCGGGGAGCTGTTTTTT | CASSHTPTVNTGELFF
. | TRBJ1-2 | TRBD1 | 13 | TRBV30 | TGTGCCTGGAGTGTAAGGACAGGGGGAGGCTACACCTTC | CAWSVRTGGGYTF
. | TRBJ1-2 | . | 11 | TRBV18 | TGTGCCAGCTCGCCAACATCTGGCTACACCTTC | CASSPTSGYTF
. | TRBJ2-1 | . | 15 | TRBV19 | TGTGCCAGTAAGGGTGTGGGTCCCCTAAACAATGAGCAGTTCTTC | CASKGVGPLNNEQFF
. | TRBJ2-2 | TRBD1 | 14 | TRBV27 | TGTGCCAGCACCTTGGCAGGGGGCACCGGGGAGCTGTTTTTT | CASTLAGGTGELFF
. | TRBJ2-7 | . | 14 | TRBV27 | TGTGCCAGCAGTTTACTGCGGGGCTCCTACGAGCAGTACTTC | CASSLLRGSYEQYF
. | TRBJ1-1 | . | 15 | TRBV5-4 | TGTGCCAGCAGCCAGGCGAGCCCAATGAACACTGAAGCTTTCTTT | CASSQASPMNTEAFF
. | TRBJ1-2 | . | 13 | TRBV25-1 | TGTGCCAGCAGTGAATGGGGGTACTATGGCTACACCTTC | CASSEWGYYGYTF
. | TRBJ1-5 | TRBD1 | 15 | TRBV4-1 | TGCGCCAGCAGCCAACTAGACAGGGTAAATCAGCCCCAGCATTTT | CASSQLDRVNQPQHF
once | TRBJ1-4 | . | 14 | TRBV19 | TGTGCCAGTAGTATGACGAGGGGCGTTGAAAAACTGTTTTTT | CASSMTRGVEKLFF
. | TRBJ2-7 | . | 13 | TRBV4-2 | TGTGCCAGCAGCCAATTCACTTCTTACGAGCAGTACTTC | CASSQFTSYEQYF
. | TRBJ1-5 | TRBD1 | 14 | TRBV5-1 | TGCGCCAGCAGCCTCGGACAGGGTGGTCAGCCCCAGCATTTT | CASSLGQGGQPQHF
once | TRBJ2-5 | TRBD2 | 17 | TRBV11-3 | TGTGCCAGCAGCTTAGGGCTAGCGGGAGGGGCAGGAGAGACCCAGTACTTC | CASSLGLAGGAGETQYF
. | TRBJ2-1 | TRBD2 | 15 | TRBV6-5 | TGTGCCAGCAGTCCGCCCGGGACTAGCTTGCGGGAGCAGTTCTTC | CASSPPGTSLREQFF
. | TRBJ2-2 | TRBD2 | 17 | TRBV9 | TGTGCCAGCAGCGTAGAGGGACTAGCGGGAGCGGCCGGGGAGCTGTTTTTT | CASSVEGLAGAAGELFF
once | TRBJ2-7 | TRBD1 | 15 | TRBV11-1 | TGTGCCAGCAGCTCTGCCGGGACAGGGGACTACGAGCAGTACTTC | CASSSAGTGDYEQYF
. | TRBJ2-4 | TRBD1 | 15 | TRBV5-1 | TGCGCCAGCAGCTTGGTGGGGACAGACAAAAACATTCAGTACTTC | CASSLVGTDKNIQYF
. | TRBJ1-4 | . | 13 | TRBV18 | TGTGCCAGCTCACCTGGATTAAATGAAAAACTGTTTTTT | CASSPGLNEKLFF
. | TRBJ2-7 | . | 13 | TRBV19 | TGTGCCAGTAGGCAGGGATGGGGATACGAGCAGTACTTC | CASRQGWGYEQYF
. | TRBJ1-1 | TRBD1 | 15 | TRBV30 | TGTGCCTGGACTCTCCCCGACAGGGCTGGCACTGAAGCTTTCTTT | CAWTLPDRAGTEAFF
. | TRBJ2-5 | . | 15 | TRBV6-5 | TGTGCCAGCAGTTACTCTCTGGGGGCACAAGAGACCCAGTACTTC | CASSYSLGAQETQYF
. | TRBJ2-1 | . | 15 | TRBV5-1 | TGCGCCAGCAGCCCCTCCTCGAGCTCCTACAATGAGCAGTTCTTC | CASSPSSSSYNEQFF
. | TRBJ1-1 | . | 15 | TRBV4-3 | TGCGCCAGCAGCCAAGGCAGTCTGGGGGACACTGAAGCTTTCTTT | CASSQGSLGDTEAFF
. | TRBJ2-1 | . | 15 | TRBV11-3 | TGTGCCAGCAGCTTCGCCGATAGCTCCTACAATGAGCAGTTCTTC | CASSFADSSYNEQFF
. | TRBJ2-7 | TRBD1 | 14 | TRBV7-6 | TGTGCCAGCAGCATGACAGGGTACTCCTACGAGCAGTACTTC | CASSMTGYSYEQYF
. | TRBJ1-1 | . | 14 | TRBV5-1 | TGCGCCAGCAGCTTGAACCAGGGGAACACTGAAGCTTTCTTT | CASSLNQGNTEAFF
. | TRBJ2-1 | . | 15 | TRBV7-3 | TGTGCCAGCAGCTTAAGCGGGGAAGGGTACAATGAGCAGTTCTTC | CASSLSGEGYNEQFF
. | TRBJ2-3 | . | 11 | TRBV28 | TGTGCCAGCAGTTTCACAGATACGCAGTATTTT | CASSFTDTQYF
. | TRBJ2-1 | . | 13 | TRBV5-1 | TGCGCCAGCAGCCCGGTAACGGGGAATGAGCAGTTCTTC | CASSPVTGNEQFF
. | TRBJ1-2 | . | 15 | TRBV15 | TGTGCCACCAGCAGAGCTGGGGGGGCAGTAGGTGGCTACACCTTC | CATSRAGGAVGGYTF
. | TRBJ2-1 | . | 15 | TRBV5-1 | TGCGCCAGCAGCAGGATCAGCGGAGTTAACAATGAGCAGTTCTTC | CASSRISGVNNEQFF